The 19 T cell receptor beta chains in this list originate from one sample, sequenced in a study of vaccination and CD4 T cells after COVID-19. Cultured CD4+ T cell DNA was sequenced using the Oncomine TCR Beta short-read assay. From the PCR reads, TCRdb called clonotypes with MiXCR, one entry per CDR3 protein. The table lists 10,000 to 15,000 distinct CDR3 sequences, 56% of them singletons. What these receptors recognize is not known. Stated treatment: approximately nine-day PBMC culture with coronavirus spike peptide pools or control peptides (ViraFEST assay). Sequencing was performed on CD4+ T cells from blood, cultured in vitro. The receptors were sampled from a human donor who had recovered from COVID-19.

The chain recombines TRBV20-1 with TRBJ1-1; tentative D call: TRBD1 (5 bases). Germline assignment: CDR1 DFQATT and CDR2 SNEGSKA (reference sequence). The CDR3 length is 14 residues. In DNA form, the CDR3 reads TGCAGGGGAGGGGCCCCCACGCTGAACACTGAAGCTTTCTTT. This encodes CRGGAPTLNTEAFF.

This clonotype ranks as medium-sized. This chain uses TRBV20-1 with TRBJ2-5; TRBD2 is a possible D gene (6 bases). Germline lookup yields CDR1 DFQATT and CDR2 SNEGSKA (reference sequence). The CDR3 covers 14 residues. V was cut by 3 bases and J by 4 bases, with 15 bases left in between. The CDR3 region is CSARASEFRETQYF. Written as DNA, the CDR3 is TGCAGTGCTAGGGCTAGCGAGTTTCGAGAGACCCAGTACTTC.

The V and J genes are TRBV27 and TRBJ2-1; D may be TRBD1 (6 bases). Trimming removed 5 bases at V and 9 bases at J, with 14 bases between. Germline V gene sequence: CDR1 MNHEY, CDR2 SMNVEV (reference sequence). The CDR3 loop spans 13 amino acids. The CDR3 is CASSPRTEAEQFF. The CDR3 region has the DNA TGTGCCAGCAGTCCAAGGACAGAGGCTGAGCAGTTCTTC.

The rearrangement links TRBV6-5 to TRBJ2-2; TRBD2 matches 9 bases. V dropped 2 bases and J dropped 4; count of bases not matched to a gene: 8. Germline V lookup: CDR1 MNHEY, CDR2 SVGAGI. This CDR3 spans 17 amino acids. This chain's CDR3 is CASSYALTSGRTGELFF. The CDR3 DNA sequence: TGTGCCAGCAGTTACGCCCTAACTAGCGGGCGCACCGGGGAGCTGTTTTTT.

This clonotype appeared once. This chain links TRBV10-2 with TRBJ2-3; D not certain. CDR3 length equals 11 residues. The germline CDR1 and CDR2 sequences are WSHSY and SAAADI. V lost 6 bases to trimming and J lost 2 bases, with 3 bases between them. The DNA of the CDR3 is TGCGCCAGCAGACACACAGATACGCAGTATTTT. It specifies CASRHTDTQYF.

With regard to this clonotype: A read error may produce the germline difference seen at one junction end. J is TRBJ2-2 and V is TRBV6-4; 9 bases are shared with TRBD1. The CDR3 sequence is 14 residues long. From germline, CDR1 is MRHNA and CDR2 SNTAGT. In DNA form, the CDR3 reads TGTGCCAGCAGTGAGGGACAGGGCACCGGGGAGCTGGTTTTT. Its translation: CASSEGQGTGELVF.

The rearrangement uses TRBV15 and TRBJ2-3; 8 bases align to TRBD1. V lost 2 bases, J lost 8 bases, and 12 bases stayed unmatched. In germline, CDR1 is LNHNV, CDR2 YYDKDF (reference sequence). CDR3 length: 16 residues. In DNA form, the CDR3 reads TGTGCCACCAGCAGACTAAATAACGTCCAGGGGGCTACGCAGTATTTT. Translating it yields CATSRLNNVQGATQYF.

This clonotype was detected only a few times. The gene calls are TRBV7-2 and TRBJ1-1; TRBD1 matches at 7 bases. Germline V CDR1 and CDR2: SGHTA, FQGNSA. Trimming took 5 bases from V and 7 from J; bases not matched to a gene: 10. The CDR3 extends over 14 amino acids. CDR3 loop: CASSLRRGHYEAFF. As DNA, the CDR3 is TGTGCCAGCAGCCTGAGAAGGGGGCACTATGAAGCTTTCTTT. Together with reference TRBV7-2 and TRBJ1-1, the CDR3 gives the full variable domain: GAGVSQSPSNKVTEKGKDVELRCDPISGHTALYWYRQSLGQGLEFLIYFQGNSAPDKSGLPSDRFSAERTGGSVSTLTIQRTQQEDSAVYLCASSLRRGHYEAFFGQGTRLTVV.

The chain recombines TRBV25-1 with TRBJ2-3; 9 nucleotides align to TRBD2. J lost 1 base, V lost 7 bases, and 9 bases had no gene match. Germline CDR1 reads MGHDK; CDR2 reads SYGVNS. The CDR3 is 16 residues long. In DNA form, the CDR3 reads TGTGCCAGCACCGAGAGGGCGGGAGGGCGCACAGATACGCAGTATTTT. Its protein product is CASTERAGGRTDTQYF.

This clonotype was counted between two and nine times. The rearrangement uses TRBV20-1 and TRBJ1-2; D perhaps matches TRBD1 (5 bases). This CDR3 spans 14 amino acids. Trimming shortened V by 7 bases and J by 2 bases, and 17 bases separated the two germline ends. CDR1 is DFQATT and CDR2 is SNEGSKA in the germline V gene (reference sequence). CDR3 DNA: TGCAGTGGGACATACATGGGTGGAAACTATGGCTACACCTTC. Its protein product is CSGTYMGGNYGYTF.

The J gene is TRBJ1-3, the V gene TRBV15; D is perhaps TRBD1 (5 bases). The CDR3 length is 17 residues. Germline CDR1 and CDR2: LNHNV and YYDKDF (reference sequence). The ends were cut back, 0 bases at V and 1 base at J, with 13 bases in the middle. This CDR3 reads CATSRDNFRGSGNTIYF. In nucleotides, the CDR3 is TGTGCCACCAGCAGAGATAACTTTCGGGGGTCTGGAAACACCATATATTTT. The full variable domain, in which reference TRBV15 and TRBJ1-3 provide the parts outside the CDR3, is DAMVIQNPRYQVTQFGKPVTLSCSQTLNHNVMYWYQQKSSQAPKLLFHYYDKDFNNEADTPDNFQSRRPNTSFCFLDIRSPGLGDTAMYLCATSRDNFRGSGNTIYFGEGSWLTVV.

V gene TRBV5-1 combines with J gene TRBJ2-1; 12 nucleotides match TRBD2. CDR1 is SGHRS, CDR2 YFSETQ, per germline. The CDR3 runs to 15 residues. The V gene end was trimmed by 6 bases and the J gene end by 6 bases; junction bases not matched to a gene: 7. As DNA, the CDR3 is TGCGCCAGCACCCCCCTAGCGGGGGGGGTCAATGAGCAGTTCTTC. Translated, it gives CASTPLAGGVNEQFF.

This clonotype came up a few times. J is TRBJ1-1 and V is TRBV2; tentatively, D is TRBD1 (5 bases). The germline V gene has CDR1 SNHLY and CDR2 FYNNEI. The ends were cut back, 6 bases at V and 11 bases at J, with 16 bases in the middle. This CDR3 region has 12 residues. As DNA, the CDR3 is TGTGCCAGCAGGGAAAGGGGTATGAGGGCTTTCTTT. Its protein is CASRERGMRAFF.

There are a few counts of this clonotype. This chain links TRBV19 with TRBJ1-2, with D unclear. This CDR3 is 13 amino acids long. V was cut by 8 bases and J by 6 bases, with 16 bases left in between. CDR1 and CDR2 (germline): LNHDA, SQIVND (reference sequence). CDR3 sequence (DNA): TGTGCCAGTTCCGTGCCCTTCTCTCATGGCTACACCTTC. The encoded protein is CASSVPFSHGYTF.

The V gene is TRBV15, the J gene TRBJ2-5; 7 nucleotides match TRBD2. CDR3 length equals 13 residues. The ends lost 5 bases at V and 5 bases at J; junction bases unmatched: 5. Germline V gene lookup returns CDR1 LNHNV and CDR2 YYDKDF (reference sequence). The CDR3, as DNA: TGTGCCACCAGCGACGTGGGGGGGGAGACCCAGTACTTC. This translates into CATSDVGGETQYF.

The J gene is TRBJ2-1, the V gene TRBV20-1, with 11 bases aligning to TRBD2. Trimming at V came to 2 bases and at J to 5 bases, leaving 5 bases not matched to a gene. Germline CDR1 and CDR2: DFQATT and SNEGSKA (reference sequence). The CDR3 has 15 amino acids. In nucleotides, the CDR3 is TGCAGTGCTAGACATGCGGGACTAGCGGACAATGAGCAGTTCTTC. Translated, it gives CSARHAGLADNEQFF.

In this sample, this clonotype turned up a few times. The chain employs TRBV11-2 and TRBJ2-3; TRBD1 aligns across 8 bases. Germline CDR1 SGHAT, CDR2 FQNNGV. Trimming took 4 bases from V and 3 from J; bases not matched to a gene: 9. The CDR3 has 16 amino acids. Here the CDR3 DNA reads TGTGCCAGCAGCTCGTCCCGGACAGGGAAGACAGATACGCAGTATTTT. Its translation is CASSSSRTGKTDTQYF.

The rearrangement joins TRBV12-3 or TRBV12-4 to TRBJ1-1; 7 bases are shared with TRBD1. The J segment lost 2 bases and the V segment lost 2 bases, leaving 8 bases of the junction unmatched. CDR3 length equals 16 residues. CDR3 bases: TGTGCCAGCAGTTTATTAACAGGGGCAGGAAACACTGAAGCTTTCTTT. Residues: CASSLLTGAGNTEAFF.

This chain links TRBV28 with TRBJ2-5; no reliable D call. The CDR3 runs 12 residues. Trimming cost V 6 bases and J 5 bases, with 10 bases left between them. Germline lookup yields CDR1 MDHEN and CDR2 SYDVKM. The CDR3 region is CASRVLGETQYF. DNA of the CDR3: TGTGCCAGCAGAGTCTTGGGGGAGACCCAGTACTTC.